By its share, the clone carrying this TCR beta chain is medium-sized (0.01 to 0.1%). TCRdb recomputed calls from the PCR reads with MiXCR, one row per CDR3 protein. Of 20,000 to 25,000 distinct CDR3 sequences in the sample, around 53% are singletons; the top ten hold approximately 1%. From germline, CDR1 is DFQATT and CDR2 SNEGSKA (reference sequence). This CDR3 region has 14 residues. Trimming removed 6 bases from V and 6 bases from J; junction bases left unmatched: 9. The data stem from a study of vaccination and CD4 T cells after COVID-19. Background on the study: Six male and four female convalescents took part, two of them Hispanic.

The material was CD4+ T cells from blood, obtained before SARS-CoV-2 vaccination. This clonotype was obtained from a human donor who had recovered from COVID-19. This rearrangement joins TRBV20-1 to TRBJ1-5, with 9 bases identical to TRBD1. This CDR3 reads CSANSGTGIQPQHF. The CDR3 coding sequence is TGCAGTGCAAACTCCGGGACAGGGATTCAGCCCCAGCATTTT.